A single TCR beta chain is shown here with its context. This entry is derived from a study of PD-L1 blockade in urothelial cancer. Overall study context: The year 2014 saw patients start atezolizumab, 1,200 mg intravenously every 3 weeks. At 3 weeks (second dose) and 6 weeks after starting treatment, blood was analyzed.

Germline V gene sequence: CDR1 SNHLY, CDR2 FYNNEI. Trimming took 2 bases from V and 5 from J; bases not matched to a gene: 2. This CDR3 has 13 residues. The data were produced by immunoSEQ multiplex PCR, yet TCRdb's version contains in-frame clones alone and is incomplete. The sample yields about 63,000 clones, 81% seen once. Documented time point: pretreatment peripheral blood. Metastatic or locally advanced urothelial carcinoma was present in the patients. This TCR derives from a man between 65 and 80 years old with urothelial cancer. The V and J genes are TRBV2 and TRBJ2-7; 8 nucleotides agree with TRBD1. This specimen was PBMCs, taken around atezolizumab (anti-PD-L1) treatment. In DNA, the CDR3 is TGTGCCAGCAGTGAACAGGGGGCAGACGAGCAGTACTTC. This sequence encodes CASSEQGADEQYF.